What follows are 9 T cell receptor beta chains derived from one specimen sequenced in a study of blood T cell repertoires in COVID-19. Profiling relied on immunoSEQ multiplex PCR, and the TCRdb table lists in-frame clones only, not all of them. The table includes 90,000 to 120,000 clones, 70% to 80% detected once. Sequenced input: peripheral blood. These receptors originate from a man aged 65 to 79 with active or convalescent COVID-19.

With regard to this clone: In the same sample, other DNA sequences code for this CDR3. CDR3 DNA sequence: TGCAGTGCTAGTAGGGGTTACGAGCAGTACTTC. Translation gives CSASRGYEQYF. The chain is built from TRBV20-1 and TRBJ2-7; D possibly corresponds to TRBD1 (5 bases). Germline CDR1 and CDR2: DFQATT and SNEGSKA (reference sequence). CDR3 length: 11 amino acids. V was trimmed by 3 bases and J by 4 bases, leaving 7 bases between them.

This clone was found a few times. V is TRBV10-1 and J is TRBJ2-7; 7 bases align to TRBD1. V lost 3 bases to trimming and J lost 3 bases; unmatched junction nucleotides: 8. Looked up from germline, CDR1 is WNHNN and CDR2 is SYGVQD (reference sequence). The CDR3 runs to 15 residues. Here the CDR3 reads CASSESQGQSYEQYF. In DNA, the CDR3 is TGCGCCAGCAGTGAAAGTCAGGGACAGAGCTACGAGCAGTACTTC.

The CDR3 protein is CASSLGAANEKLFF. The DNA of the CDR3 is TGCGCCAGCAGCTTGGGGGCAGCTAATGAAAAACTGTTTTTT. J is TRBJ1-4 and V is TRBV5-1, with D unclear. V was cut by 0 bases and J by 3 bases, with 6 bases left in between. The CDR3 totals 14 residues. Germline-derived CDR1 and CDR2 are SGHRS and YFSETQ.

The chain has TRBV12-3 or TRBV12-4 and TRBJ2-7; 7 nucleotides agree with TRBD1. J was trimmed by 3 bases and V by 6 bases; bases with no gene match: 2. This CDR3 region has 12 residues. The CDR3, as DNA: TGTGCCAGCAGACGGGACAGCTACGAGCAGTACTTC. This codes for CASRRDSYEQYF.

V usage is TRBV12-3 or TRBV12-4 and J usage is TRBJ1-1, with unresolved D. This CDR3 region has 11 residues. V lost 7 bases, J lost 2 bases, and 5 bases lay in between. The CDR3 protein is CASTYNTEAFF. The DNA of the CDR3 is TGTGCCAGCACCTATAACACTGAAGCTTTCTTT.

The chain is built from TRBV5-4 and TRBJ2-1, with TRBD2 matching 8 bases. CDR1 SGHNT and CDR2 YYREEE come from the germline V gene (reference sequence). V lost 1 base, J lost 4 bases, and 7 bases stayed unmatched. This CDR3 has 16 amino acids. The CDR3 protein is CASSLSGTRRYNEQFF. As DNA, the CDR3 is TGTGCCAGCAGCTTGTCTGGGACTAGACGATACAATGAGCAGTTCTTC.

The chain uses TRBV7-9 and TRBJ1-6; 8 positions agree with TRBD1. Germline CDR1 is SEHNR and CDR2 is FQNEAQ (reference sequence). This CDR3 has 13 residues. The ends lost 5 bases at V and 7 bases at J; junction bases unmatched: 1. CDR3 loop: CASSRDRNSPLHF. The CDR3 DNA follows: TGTGCCAGCAGCCGGGACAGGAATTCACCCCTCCACTTT.

V usage is TRBV5-1 and J usage is TRBJ2-7, with TRBD1 matching over 7 bases. Germline CDR1 is SGHRS and CDR2 is YFSETQ. V dropped 2 bases and J dropped 2; count of bases not matched to a gene: 13. The CDR3 has 17 amino acids. CDR3 nucleotide sequence: TGCGCCAGCAGCTTATGGGCTTCCGGGACAGAAACCTACGAGCAGTACTTC. It codes for CASSLWASGTETYEQYF.

This rearrangement joins TRBV2 to TRBJ2-3; possibly TRBD2 for D (6 bases). The V end was cut by 5 bases, the J end by 1 base, with 10 bases between. The CDR3 spans 14 residues. Germline-derived CDR1 and CDR2 are SNHLY and FYNNEI. CDR3 DNA: TGTGCCAGCAGTACGACTAGAGGCACAGATACGCAGTATTTT. It yields the protein CASSTTRGTDTQYF.